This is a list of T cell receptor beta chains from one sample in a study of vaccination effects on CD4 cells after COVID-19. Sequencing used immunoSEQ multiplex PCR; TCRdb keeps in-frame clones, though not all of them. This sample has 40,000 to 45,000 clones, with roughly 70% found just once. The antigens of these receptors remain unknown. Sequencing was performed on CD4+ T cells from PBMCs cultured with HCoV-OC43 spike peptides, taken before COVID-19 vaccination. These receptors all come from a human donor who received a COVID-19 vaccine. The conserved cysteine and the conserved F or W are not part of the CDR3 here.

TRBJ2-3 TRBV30 AWELGAATDTQY
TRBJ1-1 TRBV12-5 ASGSRGGTEAF
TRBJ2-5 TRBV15 ATSGRGGSETQY
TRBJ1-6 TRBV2 ASSEGRGRSPLH
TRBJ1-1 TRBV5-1 ASSSAGGYTEAF
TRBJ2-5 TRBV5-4 ASSSMGPRETQY
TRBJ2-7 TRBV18 ASSNSYEQY
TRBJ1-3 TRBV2 ASSERQGVRHGNTIY
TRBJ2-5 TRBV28 ASSLVSSAPLQETQY
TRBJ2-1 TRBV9 ASSSVEGGEQF
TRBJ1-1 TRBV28 ASSLPGVAEAF
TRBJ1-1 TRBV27 ASSPQLKGNTEAF
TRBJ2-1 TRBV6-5 ASSPRLGNEQF
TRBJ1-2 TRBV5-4 ASSNMGRGKGYT
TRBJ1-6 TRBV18 ASSGAQYYNSPLH
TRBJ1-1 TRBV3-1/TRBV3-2 ASSQDGGNTEAF
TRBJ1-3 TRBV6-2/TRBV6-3 ASSPGRVSGNTIY
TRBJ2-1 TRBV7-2 ASSPSSGGPGFNEQF
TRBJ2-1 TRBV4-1 ASERSSGMNEQF
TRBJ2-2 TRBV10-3 AISDGTGGNTGELF
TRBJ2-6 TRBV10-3 AIRAGTAGSGANVLT
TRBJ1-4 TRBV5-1 ASSSRTPEGEKLF
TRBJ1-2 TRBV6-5 ASSWTGTKGYT
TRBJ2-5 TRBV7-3 ASSKDRLGETQY
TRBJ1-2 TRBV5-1 ASSLRGEDYGYT
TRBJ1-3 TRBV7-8 ASSVGVSGNTIY
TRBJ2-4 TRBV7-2 ASSSPGRRDIQY
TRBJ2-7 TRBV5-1 ASSLTDGSYEQY
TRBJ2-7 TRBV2 ASSDLGRGSYEQY
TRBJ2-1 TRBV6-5 ASSYSGGGAYNEQF
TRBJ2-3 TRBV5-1 ASSLARFTDTQY
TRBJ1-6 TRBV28 ASSLPLGGRALH
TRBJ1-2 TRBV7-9 AGSVENGYT
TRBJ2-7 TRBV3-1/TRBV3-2 ASSQIRGGGEQY
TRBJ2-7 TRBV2 ASSQDRGQQY
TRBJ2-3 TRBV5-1 ASREGGRTDTQY
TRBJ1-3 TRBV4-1 ASSPGHAGNTIY
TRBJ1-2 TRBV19 ASSISVGGQFYGYT
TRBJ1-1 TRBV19 ASSSAHRAGTEAF
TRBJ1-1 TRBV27 ASSSRTGRAAF
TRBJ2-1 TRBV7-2 ASSQTPQTGDEQF
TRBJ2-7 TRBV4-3 ASSQGEDREQY
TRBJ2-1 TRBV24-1 ATSDSGTPSGEQF
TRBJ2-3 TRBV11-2 ASSLGSGPSTDTQY
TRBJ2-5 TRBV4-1 ASSHLAAREETQY
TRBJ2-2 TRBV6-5 ASRGQGAAGELF
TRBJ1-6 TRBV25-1 ASSDRGQGSSPLH
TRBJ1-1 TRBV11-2 ASSLAQGVGQAF
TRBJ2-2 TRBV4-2 ASSQRPGRGDTGELF
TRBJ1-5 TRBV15 ATSRESDRAGQPQH
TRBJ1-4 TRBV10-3 AISESAQGQLNEKLF